Shown below are 22 T cell receptor beta chains from a single sample sequenced in a study of blood T cells in healthy people across ages. Next came a second PCR, run for roughly 7 to 12 cycles, which used a sample-barcoded 5' primer along with a J-beta primer mix. A single record per CDR3 protein comes from TCRdb applying MiXCR to the 5' RACE reads. The top ten hold 6.5% to 8.5% of the sample, which has about 1,500,000 distinct CDR3 sequences, about 28% seen once. Material: blood. The source is a woman aged 30 to 39 in good health.

At least ten counts were recorded for this clonotype. J is TRBJ2-7 and V is TRBV29-1; 7 bases are a match to TRBD1. Germline CDR1 SQVTM, CDR2 ANQGSEA. J lost 0 bases, V lost 5 bases, and 4 bases had no gene match. The CDR3 has 13 residues. The CDR3 is CSVSTGISYEQYF. Here the CDR3 DNA reads TGCAGCGTTTCGACAGGGATCTCCTACGAGCAGTACTTC.

This clonotype was seen a handful of times. This chain joins TRBV6-5 and TRBJ2-3; D gene unclear. CDR3 size: 14 residues. V lost 2 bases and J 2 bases, leaving 8 bases between the germline ends. CDR1 and CDR2 (germline): MNHEY, SVGAGI. The CDR3 coding sequence is TGTGCCAGCAGTTACGGCAGTACCACAGATACGCAGTATTTT. Residues: CASSYGSTTDTQYF.

This clonotype has only a few counts. V is TRBV14 and J is TRBJ2-4, with D possibly TRBD1 on 5 matching bases. TRBJ2-7 matches the DNA end more closely, so the J call is doubtful. Germline V gene sequence: CDR1 SGHDN, CDR2 FVKESK. This CDR3 spans 13 amino acids. In nucleotides, the CDR3 is TGTGCCAGCAGCCAAATTAAGCAGGGCGAGCAGTACTTC. Translation: CASSQIKQGEQYF.

This clonotype was counted at least ten times. The V call is TRBV5-1, the J call TRBJ2-5, with 7 bases aligning to TRBD1. CDR1 is SGHRS and CDR2 is YFSETQ in the germline V gene. The J segment lost 5 bases and the V segment lost 4 bases, leaving 5 bases of the junction unmatched. The length of the CDR3 is 13 residues. This CDR3 is CASSDRVDETQYF. The CDR3 coding sequence is TGCGCCAGCAGCGACAGGGTCGACGAGACCCAGTACTTC. The complete variable domain, with remaining parts taken from reference TRBV5-1 and TRBJ2-5, reads KAGVTQTPRYLIKTRGQQVTLSCSPISGHRSVSWYQQTPGQGLQFLFEYFSETQRNKGNFPGRFSGRQFSNSRSEMNVSTLELGDSALYLCASSDRVDETQYFGPGTRLLVL.

The V and J genes are TRBV5-5 and TRBJ2-3; D is perhaps TRBD1 (6 bases). Trimming took 0 bases from V and 5 from J, leaving 22 bases between them. This CDR3 is built from 18 residues. The germline CDR1 and CDR2 sequences are SGHKS and YYEKEE (reference sequence). CDR3 amino acids: CASSLVPLLGGRIDTQYF. CDR3 bases: TGTGCCAGCAGCTTGGTGCCTTTGCTAGGGGGTAGGATAGATACGCAGTATTTT.

The V gene is TRBV2, the J gene TRBJ2-4; 7 bases are a match to TRBD1. V was pared by 5 bases and J by 11 bases, with 18 bases of the junction left unmatched. Germline V gene lookup returns CDR1 SNHLY and CDR2 FYNNEI. The CDR3 sequence is 16 residues long. The CDR3 DNA reads TGTGCCAGCAGTTCGGATAGTGCGGCAGGGGGTTTGGTTCAGTACTTC. It yields the protein CASSSDSAAGGLVQYF.

About this clonotype: This may stem from a read error, because a much larger clone lies one nucleotide away. The chain recombines TRBV4-3 with TRBJ2-4; tentatively, D is TRBD2 (7 bases). The J call may be faulty, since TRBJ2-7 better matches the DNA end. The CDR3 sequence is 14 residues long. Germline assignment: CDR1 LGHNA and CDR2 YSLEER. The CDR3, as DNA: TGCGCCAGCAGCCCAGGGGCTAGCGGTCACGAGCAGTACTTC. This encodes CASSPGASGHEQYF.

This clonotype was recorded a few times. The chain links TRBV14 to TRBJ1-2; no definite D call. CDR1 is SGHDN and CDR2 is FVKESK in the germline V gene. Trimming removed 7 bases at V and 7 bases at J, with 19 bases between. The length of the CDR3 is 14 residues. The CDR3 loop is CASNHAGAMGGYTF. The CDR3 nucleotides are TGTGCCAGCAACCACGCCGGTGCCATGGGTGGCTACACCTTC.

The chain couples TRBV11-2 to TRBJ2-1, with 9 bases lining up with TRBD1. The CDR3 has 16 residues. With 1 base clipped from V and 9 bases from J, the junction kept 10 bases outside the gene matches. Germline loops: CDR1 SGHAT, CDR2 FQNNGV. CDR3 coding DNA: TGTGCCAGCAGCTTAGGATTCGGACAGGGGACCGGTGAGCAGTTCTTC. Its translation: CASSLGFGQGTGEQFF.

This clonotype appeared a few times. The V call is TRBV11-2, the J call TRBJ2-3, with 11 bases lining up with TRBD2. Germline trimming cut 5 bases from V and 8 bases from J; bases unmatched to any gene: 18. Looked up from germline, CDR1 is SGHAT and CDR2 is FQNNGV. This CDR3 is 18 amino acids long. The CDR3 spells CASSPDRASGGISGTQYF. CDR3 DNA sequence: TGTGCCAGCAGCCCTGATAGGGCTAGCGGGGGGATCAGCGGTACGCAGTATTTT.

The chain is built from TRBV7-2 and TRBJ1-1; D possibly corresponds to TRBD1 (5 bases). Per germline, CDR1 SGHTA and CDR2 FQGNSA. Trimming removed 1 base at V and 2 bases at J, with 11 bases between. The CDR3 sequence is 15 residues long. CDR3 sequence: CASSLVPGKNTEAFF. The CDR3 DNA sequence: TGTGCCAGCAGCTTAGTGCCAGGGAAAAACACTGAAGCTTTCTTT.

J is TRBJ1-1 and V is TRBV20-1, with 7 bases that match TRBD1. The length of the CDR3 is 14 residues. The ends lost 6 bases at V and 0 bases at J; junction bases unmatched: 7. Germline V gene data show CDR1 as DFQATT and CDR2 as SNEGSKA (reference sequence). CDR3 protein: CSAPDRSMNTEAFF. CDR3 DNA sequence: TGCAGTGCCCCGGACAGGTCCATGAACACTGAAGCTTTCTTT.

This chain joins TRBV6-5 and TRBJ1-2, with TRBD1 matching 11 bases. This CDR3 comprises 12 residues. The V gene end was trimmed by 10 bases and the J gene end by 6 bases; junction bases not matched to a gene: 4. Germline CDR1 and CDR2: MNHEY and SVGAGI. The DNA of the CDR3 is TGTGCCACGACGGACAGGGGGCATGGCTACACCTTC. It encodes CATTDRGHGYTF.

The chain has TRBV12-5 and TRBJ1-5; D is perhaps TRBD1 (5 bases). Deletions cut 5 bases from V and 0 bases from J, with 11 bases between. The germline CDR1 and CDR2 sequences are LGHNT and FRNRAP. The CDR3 runs to 15 residues. CDR3 residues: CASGRGEYSNQPQHF. As DNA, the CDR3 is TGTGCTAGTGGTCGAGGGGAATATAGCAATCAGCCCCAGCATTTT. The variable domain in full, with the rest retrieved from reference TRBV12-5 and TRBJ1-5, is DARVTQTPRHKVTEMGQEVTMRCQPILGHNTVFWYRQTMMQGLELLAYFRNRAPLDDSGMPKDRFSAEMPDATLATLKIQPSEPRDSAVYFCASGRGEYSNQPQHFGDGTRLSIL.

The sample holds a few counts of this clonotype. The CDR3 nucleotides are TGTGCCAGCAGTTTCGGGACAGGGGCTCTGGATTCACCCCTCCACTTT. This translates into CASSFGTGALDSPLHF. The genes are TRBV12-3 or TRBV12-4 and TRBJ1-6, with 10 nucleotides matching TRBD1. V lost 3 bases to trimming and J lost 8 bases; unmatched junction nucleotides: 7. The CDR3 is 16 amino acids.

Ten or more counts support this clonotype. The chain recombines TRBV9 with TRBJ2-3; TRBD2 matches at 10 bases. CDR1 and CDR2 (germline): SGDLS, YYNGEE. CDR3 length equals 19 residues. The V and J ends lost 4 bases and 0 bases, in that order; junction bases with no gene match: 14. CDR3 DNA sequence: TGTGCCAGCAGCCCTGAGTTGGGGGCTAGCGGGGGCAGCACAGATACGCAGTATTTT. It encodes CASSPELGASGGSTDTQYF. The entire variable domain, with the rest obtained from reference TRBV9 and TRBJ2-3, is as follows: DSGVTQTPKHLITATGQRVTLRCSPRSGDLSVYWYQQSLDQGLQFLIQYYNGEERAKGNILERFSAQQFPDLHSELNLSSLELGDSALYFCASSPELGASGGSTDTQYFGPGTRLTVL.

The V gene is TRBV6-4, the J gene TRBJ2-3; 7 bases align to TRBD2. The trim removed 0 bases at V and 4 bases at J, leaving 7 bases unmatched. Germline values: CDR1 MRHNA, CDR2 SNTAGT. This CDR3 comprises 16 residues. CDR3 sequence: CASSDSGGSSPDTQYF. The CDR3 bases are TGTGCCAGCAGTGACTCTGGCGGGAGTAGCCCAGATACGCAGTATTTT.

This clonotype was seen at least ten times. The chain combines TRBV20-1 with TRBJ2-5; D might be TRBD1 (6 bases). Germline-derived CDR1 and CDR2 are DFQATT and SNEGSKA (reference sequence). The V and J ends lost 2 bases and 4 bases respectively, with 11 bases between them. This CDR3 region has 13 residues. In nucleotides, the CDR3 is TGCAGTGCTAGACCCTCAGGGGTAGAGACCCAGTACTTC. Protein: CSARPSGVETQYF.

The V and J genes are TRBV29-1 and TRBJ1-4; possible D gene TRBD1, 6 bases. The germline V gene encodes CDR1 SQVTM and CDR2 ANQGSEA. This CDR3 contains 13 residues. Trimming removed 6 bases from V and 7 bases from J, with 15 bases in between. CDR3: CSVRDTLVEKLFF. CDR3 nucleotides: TGCAGCGTACGGGACACTTTAGTTGAAAAACTGTTTTTT.

This clonotype turned up a few times. The chain is built from TRBV4-1 and TRBJ2-4; the match to TRBD2 covers 8 bases. The CDR3 is 15 residues long. Trimming at V came to 1 base and at J to 6 bases, leaving 5 bases not matched to a gene. Germline values: CDR1 MGHRA, CDR2 YSYEKL. This chain's CDR3 is CASSQASGGTNIQYF. CDR3 coding DNA: TGCGCCAGCAGCCAAGCATCGGGGGGGACAAACATTCAGTACTTC.

This clonotype was counted only a few times. This chain links TRBV18 with TRBJ1-1; perhaps TRBD1 as D (5 bases). The CDR3 runs 15 residues. V lost 3 bases and J lost 1, with 12 bases in between. Germline CDR1 reads KGHSH; CDR2 reads LQKENI. The CDR3 is CASSPSGRQNTEAFF. The CDR3 DNA is TGTGCCAGCTCACCCTCGGGACGGCAGAACACTGAAGCTTTCTTT.

This clonotype has only a few counts. The rearrangement joins TRBV5-1 to TRBJ2-3, with unresolved D. This CDR3 has 14 residues. V lost 2 bases and J lost 0, with 7 bases in between. Germline V gives CDR1 SGHRS, CDR2 YFSETQ. In nucleotides, the CDR3 is TGCGCCAGCAGCTTAAGGGAAAGCACAGATACGCAGTATTTT. Translated, it gives CASSLRESTDTQYF.